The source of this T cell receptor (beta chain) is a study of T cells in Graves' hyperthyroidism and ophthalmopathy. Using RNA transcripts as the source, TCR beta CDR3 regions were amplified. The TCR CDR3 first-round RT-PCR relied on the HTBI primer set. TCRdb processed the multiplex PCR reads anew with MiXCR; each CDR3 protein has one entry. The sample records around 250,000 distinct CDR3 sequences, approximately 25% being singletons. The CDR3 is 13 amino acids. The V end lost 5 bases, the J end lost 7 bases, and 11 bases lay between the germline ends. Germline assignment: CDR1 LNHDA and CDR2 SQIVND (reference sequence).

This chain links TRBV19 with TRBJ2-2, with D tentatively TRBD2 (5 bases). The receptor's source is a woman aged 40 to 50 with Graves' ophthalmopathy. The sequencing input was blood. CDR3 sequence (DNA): TGTGCCAGTAGTTTAGCGACTATCGGGGAGCTGTTTTTT. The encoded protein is CASSLATIGELFF.